The subject of this entry is one TCR beta chain. This clonotype was recorded many times. Its antigen specificity is not known. Per-base quality was not reported, and no clone a single base away is much larger than it. Library construction relied on 5' RACE. Reads for this sample came from an Illumina HiSeq 2000. Template switching added a universal primer binding site, and the final cDNA carried a unique molecular identifier that allowed TCR cDNA molecules to be counted accurately. Specific primers in the conserved constant-segment region were used to synthesize first-strand cDNA for the TCR alpha and beta chains. Each cDNA library was double barcoded, with a SMART-Mk sample barcode plus Illumina barcodes, to control for contamination. TruSeq adapter sequences and Illumina sample barcodes were added in two successive PCR steps. The Illumina HiSeq platform was used with custom primers to sequence TCR alpha and beta cDNA libraries. The authors' analysis ran thus. Unique molecular identifiers were extracted from raw reads with MiGEC, and CDR3 positions were determined with MiXCR. Recombination models were inferred per individual with the repgenHMM and IGoR tools using an EM algorithm. The analysis of shared clonotypes was done with the tcR package in R, with sharing normalized by the product of cloneset sizes. Out-of-frame nonproductive sequences were analyzed to study raw recombination free of thymic and clonal selection effects. TCRdb reprocessed the public reads (quality trimming at Q25 with fastp, clone calling with MiXCR) and kept in-frame beta chains. Entries are consolidated by CDR3 protein sequence, retaining the most common genes and DNA. TCRdb's processing, not the authors' own work, is the source of the V and J calls. Present in this sample are approximately 620,000 distinct CDR3 sequences, more than 6.5% of which were seen just once. In total, the top ten clones hold 0.75% to 1% of the sample.

The data were obtained in a study of identical twins (dated by TCRdb to the mid-2010s). Background for the entire study: The study deep-sequenced TCR alpha and beta repertoires from monozygotic twins, unrelated adults of various ages and cord blood to test whether fetal clonotypes persist. To rule out contamination, the twin experiments were replicated at different times with different library preparation protocols. The full study reports these points: The excess sharing between twins in beta out-of-frame sequences was weaker because fewer shared sequences reduced the signal-to-noise ratio. Out-of-frame TCR alpha sharing in monozygotic twins was systematically underestimated by recombination models, whereas sharing between unrelated individuals was in agreement with the recombination models. Compared with coincidental sharing between unrelated individuals, out-of-frame TCR alpha sequences shared between twins showed an excess of sequences with low generation probability. Zero-insertion analyses could be partly confounded by invariant T cells such as MAIT and iNKT, although diverse VJ usage argued against such confounding for most clonotypes. Because the same donors could not be followed over many years, the conclusions relied on cross-sectional statistical analysis. Abundant cord blood beta clonotypes had fewer insertions, young adult naive repertoires showed a similar but weaker trend, and memory repertoires showed no such trend.

All donors were healthy Caucasians. The twin cohort comprised three pairs of female monozygotic twins, all aged about 18 to 30 years. Peripheral blood mononuclear cells were the source from which RNA for the TCR libraries was isolated. Counted from cysteine to phenylalanine, this CDR3 has 14 amino acids. Only the CDR3 region is kept as DNA, spanning 42 bases read in frame from base 1. As encoded in the germline V gene, CDR1 is LGHNA while CDR2 is YNFKEQ. The V end loses 2 bases and the J end loses 4 bases, and a stretch of 12 bases separates them. In addition, the sample was reused for a study of yellow fever vaccine responses in identical twins. As the second publication notes: According to the authors, in identical twins the way T cells responded to vaccination appeared partly convergent and partly personalized. Focusing on identical twins, the study followed the T cell clones that responded to the vaccine, and did so with precision.

Here the chain combines TRBV4-2 and TRBJ2-7; TRBD2 is a weak D gene call, 7 bases matching. The sample taken for sequencing was PBMCs. The source of this sequence is a young woman in good health. CDR3 protein: CASSQKGGGYEQYF. The DNA sequence is TGTGCCAGCAGCCAAAAGGGAGGGGGGTACGAGCAGTACTTC.